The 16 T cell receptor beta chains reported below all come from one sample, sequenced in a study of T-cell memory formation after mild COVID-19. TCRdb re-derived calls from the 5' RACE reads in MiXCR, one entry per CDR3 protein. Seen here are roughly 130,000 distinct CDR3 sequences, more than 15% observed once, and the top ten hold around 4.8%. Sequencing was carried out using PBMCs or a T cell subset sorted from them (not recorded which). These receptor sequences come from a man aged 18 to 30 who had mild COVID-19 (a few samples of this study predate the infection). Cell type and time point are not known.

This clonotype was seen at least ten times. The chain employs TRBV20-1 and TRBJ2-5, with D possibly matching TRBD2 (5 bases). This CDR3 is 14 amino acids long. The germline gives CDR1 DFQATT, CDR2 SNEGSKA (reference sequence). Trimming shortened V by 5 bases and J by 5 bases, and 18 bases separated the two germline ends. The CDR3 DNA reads TGCAGTGCTCCCGGGCTAGCCCGTTTTGAGACCCAGTACTTC. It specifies CSAPGLARFETQYF.

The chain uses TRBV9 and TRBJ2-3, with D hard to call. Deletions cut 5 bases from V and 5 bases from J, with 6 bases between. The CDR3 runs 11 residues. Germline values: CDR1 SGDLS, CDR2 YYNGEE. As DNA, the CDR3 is TGTGCCAGCAGGAAGGTAGATACGCAGTATTTT. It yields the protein CASRKVDTQYF.

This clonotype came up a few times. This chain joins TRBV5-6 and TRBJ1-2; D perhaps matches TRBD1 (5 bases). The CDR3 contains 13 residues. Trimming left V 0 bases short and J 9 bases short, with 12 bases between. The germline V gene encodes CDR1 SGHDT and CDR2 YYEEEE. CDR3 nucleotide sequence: TGTGCCAGCAGCTTGGCTGGGGGATTGCGCTACACCTTC. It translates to CASSLAGGLRYTF.

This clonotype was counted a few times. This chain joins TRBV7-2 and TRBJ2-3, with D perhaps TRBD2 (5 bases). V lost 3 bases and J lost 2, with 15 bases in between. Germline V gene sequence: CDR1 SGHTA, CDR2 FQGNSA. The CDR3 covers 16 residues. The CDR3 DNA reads TGTGCCAGCAGCTTCCAGACTACGCAATACACAGATACGCAGTATTTT. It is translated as CASSFQTTQYTDTQYF.

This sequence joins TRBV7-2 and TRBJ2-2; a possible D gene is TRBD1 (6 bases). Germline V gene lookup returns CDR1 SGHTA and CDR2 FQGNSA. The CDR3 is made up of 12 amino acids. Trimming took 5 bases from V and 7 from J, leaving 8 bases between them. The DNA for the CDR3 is TGTGCCAGCAGCGCCAGGGGCGGGGAGCTGTTTTTT. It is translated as CASSARGGELFF.

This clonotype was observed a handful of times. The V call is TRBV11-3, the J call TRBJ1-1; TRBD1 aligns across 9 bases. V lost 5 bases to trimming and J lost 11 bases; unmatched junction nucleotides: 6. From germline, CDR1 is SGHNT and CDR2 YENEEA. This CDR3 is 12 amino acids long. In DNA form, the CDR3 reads TGTGCCAGCAGCAAACACAGGGGGCCGGCTTTCTTT. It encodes CASSKHRGPAFF.

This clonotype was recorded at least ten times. The CDR3 here is CSARDPGGSTDTQYF. The DNA of the CDR3 is TGCAGTGCTAGGGACCCGGGGGGGAGCACAGATACGCAGTATTTT. The V call is TRBV20-1, the J call TRBJ2-3; TRBD2 matches at 8 bases. The CDR3 spans 15 residues. The germline CDR1 and CDR2 sequences are DFQATT and SNEGSKA (reference sequence). V lost 3 bases to trimming and J lost 0 bases; unmatched junction nucleotides: 5.

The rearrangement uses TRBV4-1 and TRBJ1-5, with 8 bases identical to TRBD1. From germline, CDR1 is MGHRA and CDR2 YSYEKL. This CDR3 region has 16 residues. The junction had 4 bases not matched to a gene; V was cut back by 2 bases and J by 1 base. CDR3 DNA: TGCGCCAGCAGCCAAATGGACAGGGAGAGCAATCAGCCCCAGCATTTT. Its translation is CASSQMDRESNQPQHF.

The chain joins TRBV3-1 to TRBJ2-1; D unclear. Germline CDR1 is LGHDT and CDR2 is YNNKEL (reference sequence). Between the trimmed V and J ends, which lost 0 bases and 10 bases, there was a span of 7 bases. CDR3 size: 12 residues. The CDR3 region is CASSQDRAEQFF. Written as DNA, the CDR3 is TGTGCCAGCAGCCAAGATAGGGCGGAGCAGTTCTTC.

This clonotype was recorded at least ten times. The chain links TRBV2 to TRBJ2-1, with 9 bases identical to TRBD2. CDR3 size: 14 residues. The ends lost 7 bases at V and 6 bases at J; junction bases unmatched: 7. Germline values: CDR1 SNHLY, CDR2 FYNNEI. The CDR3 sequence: CASTGGGAGNEQFF. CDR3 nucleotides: TGTGCCAGCACAGGCGGGGGGGCCGGCAATGAGCAGTTCTTC.

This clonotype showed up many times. The CDR3 is CASRTQASGGADTQYF. In DNA form, the CDR3 reads TGTGCCAGCAGAACTCAAGCTAGCGGGGGTGCAGATACGCAGTATTTT. This sequence joins TRBV7-2 and TRBJ2-3; 10 bases map to TRBD2. This CDR3 region has 16 residues. The V and J ends lost 6 bases and 4 bases, in that order; junction bases with no gene match: 10. Per the germline V gene, CDR1 is SGHTA and CDR2 is FQGNSA. Combining the CDR3 with reference TRBV7-2 and TRBJ2-3 gives the whole variable domain GAGVSQSPSNKVTEKGKDVELRCDPISGHTALYWYRQSLGQGLEFLIYFQGNSAPDKSGLPSDRFSAERTGGSVSTLTIQRTQQEDSAVYLCASRTQASGGADTQYFGPGTRLTVL.

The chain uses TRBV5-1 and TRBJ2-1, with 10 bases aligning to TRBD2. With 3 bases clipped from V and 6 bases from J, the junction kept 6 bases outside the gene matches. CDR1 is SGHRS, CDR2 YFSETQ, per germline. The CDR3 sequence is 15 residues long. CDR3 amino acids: CASSSLAGGINEQFF. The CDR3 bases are TGCGCCAGCAGCTCCTTAGCGGGGGGTATCAATGAGCAGTTCTTC.

Here the CDR3 DNA reads TGCGCCAGCAGTGAGGCAGGGGGGACACTAAGCGTCGGGGAGACCCAGTACTTC. The encoded protein is CASSEAGGTLSVGETQYF. The chain carries TRBV10-2 and TRBJ2-5, with TRBD1 as a possible D gene (7 bases). CDR1 is WSHSY and CDR2 is SAAADI in the germline V gene. The V gene lost 2 bases and the J gene lost 5 bases, with 24 bases spanning the gap. The CDR3 is 18 residues long.

For the CDR3, the DNA is TGTGCCACCAGTGATTTGGGGCTAGCGGGGGGCCGGGGTCTGGAGACCCAGTACTTC. Protein: CATSDLGLAGGRGLETQYF. The rearrangement links TRBV24-1 to TRBJ2-5; TRBD2 aligns across 11 bases. With V trimmed by 0 bases and J by 5 bases, 13 bases remained unmatched. CDR1 and CDR2 from the germline V gene are KGHDR and SFDVKD. CDR3 length equals 19 residues.

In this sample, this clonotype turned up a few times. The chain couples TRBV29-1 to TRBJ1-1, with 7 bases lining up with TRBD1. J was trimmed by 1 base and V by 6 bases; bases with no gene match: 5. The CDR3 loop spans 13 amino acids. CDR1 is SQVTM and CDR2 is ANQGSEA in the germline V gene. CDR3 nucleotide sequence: TGCAGCGTGTCCCGACAGGGGAACACTGAAGCTTTCTTT. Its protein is CSVSRQGNTEAFF. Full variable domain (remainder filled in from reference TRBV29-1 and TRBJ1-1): SAVISQKPSRDICQRGTSLTIQCQVDSQVTMMFWYRQQPGQSLTLIATANQGSEATYESGFVIDKFPISRPNLTFSTLTVSNMSPEDSSIYLCSVSRQGNTEAFFGQGTRLTVV.

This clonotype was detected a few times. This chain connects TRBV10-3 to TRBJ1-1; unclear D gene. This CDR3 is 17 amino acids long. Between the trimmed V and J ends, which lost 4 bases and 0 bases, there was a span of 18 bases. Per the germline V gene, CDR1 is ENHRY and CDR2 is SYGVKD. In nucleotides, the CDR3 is TGTGCCATCAGTGTTCAGCCACTTGGGGATATGAACACTGAAGCTTTCTTT. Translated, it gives CAISVQPLGDMNTEAFF.